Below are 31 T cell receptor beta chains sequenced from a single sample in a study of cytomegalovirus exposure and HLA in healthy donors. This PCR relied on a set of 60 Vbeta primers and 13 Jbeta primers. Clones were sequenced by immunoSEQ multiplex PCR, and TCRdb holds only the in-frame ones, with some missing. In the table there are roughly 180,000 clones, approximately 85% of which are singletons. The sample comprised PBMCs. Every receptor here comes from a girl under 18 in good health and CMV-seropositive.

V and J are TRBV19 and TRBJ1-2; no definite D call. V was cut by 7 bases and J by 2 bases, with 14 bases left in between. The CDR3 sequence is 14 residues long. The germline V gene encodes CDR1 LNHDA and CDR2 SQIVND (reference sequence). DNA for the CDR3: TGTGCCAGTAAATCCAACCAGAAAAACTATGGCTACACCTTC. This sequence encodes CASKSNQKNYGYTF.

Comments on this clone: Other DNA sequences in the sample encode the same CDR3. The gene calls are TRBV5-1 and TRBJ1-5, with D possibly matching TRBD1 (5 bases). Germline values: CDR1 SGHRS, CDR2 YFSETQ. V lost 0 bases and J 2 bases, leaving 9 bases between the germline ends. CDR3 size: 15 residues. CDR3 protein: CASSLGQGGNQPQHF. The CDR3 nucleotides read TGCGCCAGCAGCTTGGGGCAGGGTGGCAATCAGCCCCAGCATTTT.

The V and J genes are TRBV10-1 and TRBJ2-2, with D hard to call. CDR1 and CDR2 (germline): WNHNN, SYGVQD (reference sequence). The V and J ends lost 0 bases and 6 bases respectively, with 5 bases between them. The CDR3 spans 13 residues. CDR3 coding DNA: TGCGCCAGCAGTGAGTCGCGGTCCGGGGAGCTGTTTTTT. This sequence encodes CASSESRSGELFF.

The CDR3 spells CASSLNRLYGYTF. The CDR3, as DNA: TGTGCCAGCAGTTTGAACAGGCTCTATGGCTACACCTTC. This rearrangement joins TRBV27 to TRBJ1-2; weak D call: TRBD1 (5 bases). The V end lost 3 bases, the J end lost 4 bases, and 9 bases lay between the germline ends. The CDR3 spans 13 residues. Germline V gives CDR1 MNHEY, CDR2 SMNVEV (reference sequence).

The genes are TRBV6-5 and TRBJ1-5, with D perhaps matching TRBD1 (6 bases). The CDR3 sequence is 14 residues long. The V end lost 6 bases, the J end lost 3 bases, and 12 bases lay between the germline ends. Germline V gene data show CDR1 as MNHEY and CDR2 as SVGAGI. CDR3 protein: CASRRGGLNQPQHF. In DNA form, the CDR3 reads TGTGCCAGCAGAAGGGGGGGGCTCAATCAGCCCCAGCATTTT.

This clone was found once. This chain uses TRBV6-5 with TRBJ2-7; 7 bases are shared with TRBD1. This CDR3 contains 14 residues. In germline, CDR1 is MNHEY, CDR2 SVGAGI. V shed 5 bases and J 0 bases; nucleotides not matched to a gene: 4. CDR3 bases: TGTGCCAGCAGTGGTTGGGACAGCTCCTACGAGCAGTACTTC. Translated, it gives CASSGWDSSYEQYF.

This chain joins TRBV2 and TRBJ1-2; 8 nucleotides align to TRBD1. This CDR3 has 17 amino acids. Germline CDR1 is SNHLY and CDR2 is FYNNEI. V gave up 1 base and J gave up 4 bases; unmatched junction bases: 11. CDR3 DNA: TGTGCCAGCAGTGAAGGACGGGACAGGCCATCGGGCTATGGCTACACCTTC. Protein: CASSEGRDRPSGYGYTF.

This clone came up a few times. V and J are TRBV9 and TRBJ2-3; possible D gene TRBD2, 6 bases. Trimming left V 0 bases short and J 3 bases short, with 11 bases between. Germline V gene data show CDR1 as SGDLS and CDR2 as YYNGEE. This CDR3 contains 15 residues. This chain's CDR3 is CASSVVGGKTDTQYF. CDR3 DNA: TGTGCCAGCAGCGTAGTCGGGGGTAAGACAGATACGCAGTATTTT.

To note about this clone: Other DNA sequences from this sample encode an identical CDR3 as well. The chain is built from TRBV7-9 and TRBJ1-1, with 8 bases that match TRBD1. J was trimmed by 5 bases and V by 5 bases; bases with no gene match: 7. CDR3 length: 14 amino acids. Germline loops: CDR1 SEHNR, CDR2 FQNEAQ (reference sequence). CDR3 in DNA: TGTGCCAGCAGCCTAGGGACAGGCGTGACTGAAGCTTTCTTT. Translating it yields CASSLGTGVTEAFF.

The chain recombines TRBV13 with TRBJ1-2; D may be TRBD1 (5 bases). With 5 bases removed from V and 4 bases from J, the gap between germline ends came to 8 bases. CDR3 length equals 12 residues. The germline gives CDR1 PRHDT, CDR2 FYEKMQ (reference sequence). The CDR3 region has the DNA TGTGCCAGCAGCGCGGGACTCTATGGCTACACCTTC. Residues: CASSAGLYGYTF. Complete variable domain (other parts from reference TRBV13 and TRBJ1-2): AAGVIQSPRHLIKEKRETATLKCYPIPRHDTVYWYQQGPGQDPQFLISFYEKMQSDKGSIPDRFSAQQFSDYHSELNMSSLELGDSALYFCASSAGLYGYTFGSGTRLTVV.

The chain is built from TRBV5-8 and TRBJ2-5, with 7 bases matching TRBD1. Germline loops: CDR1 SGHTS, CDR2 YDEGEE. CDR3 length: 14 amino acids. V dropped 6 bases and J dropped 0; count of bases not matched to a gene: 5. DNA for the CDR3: TGTGCCAGCAACCTTGACAGGGACCAAGAGACCCAGTACTTC. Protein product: CASNLDRDQETQYF. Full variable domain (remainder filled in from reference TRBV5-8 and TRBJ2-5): EAGVTQSPTHLIKTRGQQATLRCSPISGHTSVYWYQQALGLGLQFLLWYDEGEERNRGNFPPRFSGRQFPNYSSELNVNALELEDSALYLCASNLDRDQETQYFGPGTRLLVL.

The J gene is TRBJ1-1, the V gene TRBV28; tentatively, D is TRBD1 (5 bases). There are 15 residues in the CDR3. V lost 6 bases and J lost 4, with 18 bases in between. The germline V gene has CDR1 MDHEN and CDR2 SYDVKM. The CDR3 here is CASSPRRGSGTEAFF. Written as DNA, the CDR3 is TGTGCCAGCAGCCCAAGGCGGGGGTCCGGCACTGAAGCTTTCTTT.

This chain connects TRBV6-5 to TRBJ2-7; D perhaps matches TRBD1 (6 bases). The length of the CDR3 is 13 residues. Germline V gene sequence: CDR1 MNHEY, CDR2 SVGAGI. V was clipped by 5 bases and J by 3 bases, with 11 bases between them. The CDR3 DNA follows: TGTGCCAGCAGTCCCTCGGACAGCTACGAGCAGTACTTC. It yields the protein CASSPSDSYEQYF.

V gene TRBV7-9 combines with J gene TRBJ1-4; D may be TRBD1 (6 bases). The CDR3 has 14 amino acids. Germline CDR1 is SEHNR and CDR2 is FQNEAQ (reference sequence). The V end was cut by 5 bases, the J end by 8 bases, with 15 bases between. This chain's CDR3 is CASSPVQGKEKLFF. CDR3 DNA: TGTGCCAGCAGCCCAGTGCAGGGGAAGGAAAAACTGTTTTTT.

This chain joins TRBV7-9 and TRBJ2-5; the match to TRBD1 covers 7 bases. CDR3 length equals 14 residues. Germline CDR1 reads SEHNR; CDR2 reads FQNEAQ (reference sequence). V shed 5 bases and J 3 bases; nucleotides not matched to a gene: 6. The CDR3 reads CASSHTDREETQYF. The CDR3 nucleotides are TGTGCCAGCAGCCATACCGACAGGGAAGAGACCCAGTACTTC. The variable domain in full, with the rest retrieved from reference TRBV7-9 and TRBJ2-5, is DTGVSQNPRHKITKRGQNVTFRCDPISEHNRLYWYRQTLGQGPEFLTYFQNEAQLEKSRLLSDRFSAERPKGSFSTLEIQRTEQGDSAMYLCASSHTDREETQYFGPGTRLLVL.

CDR3 in DNA: TGTGCCTGCCGTGGCGGGGCGGAAAACTATGGCTACACCTTC. Amino acids: CACRGGAENYGYTF. J is TRBJ1-2 and V is TRBV6-1; tentative D call: TRBD1 (5 bases). From germline, CDR1 is MNHNS and CDR2 SASEGT. The CDR3 totals 14 residues. V was clipped by 11 bases and J by 2 bases, with 18 bases between them.

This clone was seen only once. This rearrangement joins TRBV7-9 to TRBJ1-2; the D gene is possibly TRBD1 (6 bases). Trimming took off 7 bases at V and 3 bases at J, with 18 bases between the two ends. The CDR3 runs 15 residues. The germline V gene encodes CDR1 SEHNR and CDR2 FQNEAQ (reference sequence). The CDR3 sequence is CASNNGGGGDYGYTF. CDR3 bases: TGTGCCAGCAACAATGGGGGAGGGGGGGACTATGGCTACACCTTC.

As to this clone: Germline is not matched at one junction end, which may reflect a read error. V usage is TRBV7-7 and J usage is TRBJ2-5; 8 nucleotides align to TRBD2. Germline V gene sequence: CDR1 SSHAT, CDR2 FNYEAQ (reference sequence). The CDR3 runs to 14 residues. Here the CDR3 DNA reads TGTGCTAGCAGCTTAACAGCGGGGGTGGAGACCCAGTACTTC. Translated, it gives CASSLTAGVETQYF.

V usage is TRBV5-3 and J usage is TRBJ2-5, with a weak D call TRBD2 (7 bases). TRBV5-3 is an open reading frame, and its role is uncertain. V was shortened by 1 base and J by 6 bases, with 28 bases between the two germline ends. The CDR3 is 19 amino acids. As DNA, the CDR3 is TGTGCCAGAAGCTTGTACTCAGGGGAGTTCCCGGGGGGCCTAAAGACCCAGTACTTC. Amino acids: CARSLYSGEFPGGLKTQYF.

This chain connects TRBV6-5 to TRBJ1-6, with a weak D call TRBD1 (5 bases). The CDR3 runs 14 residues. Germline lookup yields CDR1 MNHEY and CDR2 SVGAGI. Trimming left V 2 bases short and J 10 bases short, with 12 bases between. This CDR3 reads CASSYQGAASPLHF. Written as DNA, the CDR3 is TGTGCCAGCAGTTACCAAGGGGCGGCGTCACCCCTCCACTTT.

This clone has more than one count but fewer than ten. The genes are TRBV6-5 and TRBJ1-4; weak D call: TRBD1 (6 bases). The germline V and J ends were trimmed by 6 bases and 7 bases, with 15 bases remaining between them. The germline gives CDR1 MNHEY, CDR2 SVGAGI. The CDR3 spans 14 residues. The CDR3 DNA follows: TGTGCCAGCAGGCCACAGGGCTTCGGTGAAAAACTGTTTTTT. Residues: CASRPQGFGEKLFF.

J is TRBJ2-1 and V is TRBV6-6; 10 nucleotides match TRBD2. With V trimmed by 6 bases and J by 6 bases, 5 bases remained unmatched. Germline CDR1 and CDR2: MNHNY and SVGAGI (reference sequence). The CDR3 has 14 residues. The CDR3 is CASRSGGAFNEQFF. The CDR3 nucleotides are TGTGCCAGCAGAAGCGGGGGGGCCTTCAATGAGCAGTTCTTC.

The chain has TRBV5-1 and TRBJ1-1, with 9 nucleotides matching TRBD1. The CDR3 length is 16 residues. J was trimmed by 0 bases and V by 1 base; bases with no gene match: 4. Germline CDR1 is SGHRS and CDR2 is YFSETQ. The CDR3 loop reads CASSLLGQGLNTEAFF. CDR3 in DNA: TGCGCCAGCAGCTTGTTGGGACAGGGCCTGAACACTGAAGCTTTCTTT.

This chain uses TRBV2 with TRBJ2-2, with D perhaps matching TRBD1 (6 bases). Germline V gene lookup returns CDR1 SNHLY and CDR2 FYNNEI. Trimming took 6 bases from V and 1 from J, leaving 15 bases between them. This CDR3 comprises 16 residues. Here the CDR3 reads CASSPRGLVNTGELFF. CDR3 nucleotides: TGTGCCAGCAGCCCCAGGGGCTTGGTGAACACCGGGGAGCTGTTTTTT.

In nucleotides, the CDR3 is TGTGCCAGCAGCCGACAGGGGGCCGGTCAGCCCCAGCATTTT. Its protein product is CASSRQGAGQPQHF. The chain joins TRBV6-5 to TRBJ1-5, with 10 bases identical to TRBD1. There are 14 residues in the CDR3. CDR1 is MNHEY and CDR2 is SVGAGI in the germline V gene. V lost 6 bases, J lost 6 bases, and 5 bases stayed unmatched.

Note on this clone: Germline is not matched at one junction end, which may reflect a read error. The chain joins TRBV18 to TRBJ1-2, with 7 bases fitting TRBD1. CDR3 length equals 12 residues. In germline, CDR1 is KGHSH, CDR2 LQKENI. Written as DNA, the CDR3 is TGTGACAGCTCACCACAGGGGAATGGCTACACCTTC. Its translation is CDSSPQGNGYTF.

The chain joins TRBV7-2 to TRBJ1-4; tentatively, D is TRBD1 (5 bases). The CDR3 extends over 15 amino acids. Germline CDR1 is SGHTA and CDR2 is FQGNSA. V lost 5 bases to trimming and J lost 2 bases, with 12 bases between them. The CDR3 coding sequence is TGTGCCAGCAGCCCACGGGGGGGGACTAATGAAAAACTGTTTTTT. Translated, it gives CASSPRGGTNEKLFF.

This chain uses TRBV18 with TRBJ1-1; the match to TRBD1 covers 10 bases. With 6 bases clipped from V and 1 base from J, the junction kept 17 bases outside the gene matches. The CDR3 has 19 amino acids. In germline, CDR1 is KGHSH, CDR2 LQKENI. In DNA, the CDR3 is TGTGCCAGCTCGCATAGGGACAGGGGTGGAGCTTTCAAGAACACTGAAGCTTTCTTT. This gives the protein CASSHRDRGGAFKNTEAFF.

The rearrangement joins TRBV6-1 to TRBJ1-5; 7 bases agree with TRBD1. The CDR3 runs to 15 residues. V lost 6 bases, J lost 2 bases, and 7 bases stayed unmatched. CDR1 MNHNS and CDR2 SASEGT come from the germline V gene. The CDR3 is CASRVDRVGNQPQHF. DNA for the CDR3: TGTGCCAGCAGAGTCGACAGGGTTGGCAATCAGCCCCAGCATTTT.

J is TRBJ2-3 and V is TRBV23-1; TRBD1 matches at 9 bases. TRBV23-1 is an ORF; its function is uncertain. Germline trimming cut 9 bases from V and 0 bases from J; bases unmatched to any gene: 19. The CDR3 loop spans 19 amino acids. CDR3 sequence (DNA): TGCGCCAGGATCATTTCCGGGACAGGGTTGGGCTATAGCACAGATACGCAGTATTTT. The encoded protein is CARIISGTGLGYSTDTQYF.

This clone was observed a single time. The CDR3 spells CASSWRQANSGANVLTF. In DNA form, the CDR3 reads TGTGCCAGCAGCTGGCGACAGGCCAACTCTGGGGCCAACGTCCTGACTTTC. This chain links TRBV13 with TRBJ2-6, with D tentatively TRBD1 (6 bases). The CDR3 is 17 residues long. CDR1 is PRHDT and CDR2 is FYEKMQ in the germline V gene (reference sequence). Trimming took off 4 bases at V and 0 bases at J, with 13 bases between the two ends.